These 23 T cell receptor beta chains were sequenced from one sample in a study of lymphopenia after photon versus proton radiotherapy. Repertoires were generated with immunoSEQ multiplex PCR, while TCRdb's copy carries only in-frame clones and drops some. The sample lists 28,000 or so clones; approximately 85% were seen once. The source material was peripheral blood, sampled from a patient treated with photon-based radiotherapy. Receptors were obtained from a man aged 25-40 years with gastric cancer.

V usage is TRBV14 and J usage is TRBJ1-2; 7 bases map to TRBD1. Trimming removed 5 bases from V and 4 bases from J; junction bases left unmatched: 10. This CDR3 comprises 15 residues. Per the germline V gene, CDR1 is SGHDN and CDR2 is FVKESK. The CDR3 loop is CASSEGQRGSYGYTF. CDR3 sequence (DNA): TGTGCCAGCAGCGAGGGACAGAGGGGAAGCTATGGCTACACCTTC.

The chain links TRBV6-1 to TRBJ2-1; 9 bases match TRBD2. The CDR3 has 15 amino acids. Germline V gene sequence: CDR1 MNHNS, CDR2 SASEGT. V lost 1 base and J lost 8; bases outside the gene matches: 6. CDR3 sequence: CASSEEAGGPHEQFF. The CDR3 nucleotides read TGTGCCAGCAGTGAAGAGGCGGGAGGGCCCCATGAGCAGTTCTTC.

This chain connects TRBV28 to TRBJ2-1; 8 bases are shared with TRBD2. With 6 bases clipped from V and 5 bases from J, the junction kept 6 bases outside the gene matches. CDR1 and CDR2 from the germline V gene are MDHEN and SYDVKM. CDR3 length: 14 residues. The CDR3 is CASSTILADNEQFF. CDR3 in DNA: TGTGCCAGCAGCACTATACTAGCGGACAATGAGCAGTTCTTC. Based on the CDR3 plus reference TRBV28 and TRBJ2-1, the full variable domain is DVKVTQSSRYLVKRTGEKVFLECVQDMDHENMFWYRQDPGLGLRLIYFSYDVKMKEKGDIPEGYSVSREKKERFSLILESASTNQTSMYLCASSTILADNEQFFGPGTRLTVL.

This clone appeared a few times. The chain couples TRBV19 to TRBJ1-3; D unresolved. V shed 6 bases and J shed 0 bases, with 15 bases lying between them. This CDR3 region has 16 residues. Germline V gene sequence: CDR1 LNHDA, CDR2 SQIVND (reference sequence). The CDR3 DNA reads TGTGCCAGTAGGCCCCCGACCGCCACCTCTGGAAACACCATATATTTT. Its protein product is CASRPPTATSGNTIYF.

This clone was seen just once. The chain couples TRBV7-9 to TRBJ2-4, with TRBD2 matching over 7 bases. V was clipped by 5 bases and J by 0 bases; unmatched bases: 7. CDR1 is SEHNR, CDR2 FQNEAQ, per germline (reference sequence). CDR3 size: 16 residues. The CDR3 loop is CASSQAGRLAKNIQYF. For the CDR3, the DNA is TGTGCCAGCAGCCAAGCGGGAAGATTAGCCAAAAACATTCAGTACTTC.

This chain uses TRBV5-4 with TRBJ2-2, with D unresolved. V was cut by 0 bases and J by 3 bases, with 6 bases left in between. This CDR3 is 14 amino acids long. Germline CDR1 reads SGHNT; CDR2 reads YYREEE (reference sequence). The CDR3 spells CASSLEPDTGELFF. CDR3 nucleotides: TGTGCCAGCAGCTTGGAGCCAGACACCGGGGAGCTGTTTTTT.

This chain connects TRBV12-5 to TRBJ1-4, with D hard to call. The V gene's germline CDR1 is LGHNT and CDR2 FRNRAP. The ends were cut back, 3 bases at V and 8 bases at J, with 13 bases in the middle. CDR3 length: 14 amino acids. CDR3 protein: CASGFGMDPEKLFF. The CDR3, as DNA: TGTGCTAGTGGTTTCGGGATGGACCCCGAAAAACTGTTTTTT.

The chain joins TRBV5-1 to TRBJ2-1; 11 positions match TRBD2. CDR1 is SGHRS, CDR2 YFSETQ, per germline. The CDR3 is 17 amino acids. Unmatched junction bases numbered 10, after V lost 4 bases and J lost 4 bases. The CDR3 loop is CASSLGSGTSGYNEQFF. CDR3 DNA: TGCGCCAGCAGCCTTGGTAGCGGGACTAGCGGTTACAATGAGCAGTTCTTC.

Note on this clone: An end of the junction differs from the germline gene, which may be a read error. The gene calls are TRBV2 and TRBJ1-3; no firm D call. The CDR3 runs 11 residues. Germline V CDR1 and CDR2: SNHLY, FYNNEI. The CDR3 nucleotides read TGTGCCAGCAGGGAAGAAAACACCATATATTTT. Protein: CASREENTIYF.

The gene calls are TRBV7-3 and TRBJ2-1; possibly TRBD2 for D (6 bases). V was clipped by 1 base and J by 1 base, with 8 bases between them. The CDR3 is made up of 15 amino acids. Germline V lookup: CDR1 SGHTA, CDR2 FQGTGA. CDR3: CASSLRRESYNEQFF. CDR3 DNA: TGTGCCAGCAGCTTAAGGCGGGAATCCTACAATGAGCAGTTCTTC.

J is TRBJ2-1 and V is TRBV6-1; 7 nucleotides agree with TRBD2. Germline CDR1 MNHNS, CDR2 SASEGT. J lost 8 bases, V lost 7 bases, and 5 bases had no gene match. The CDR3 spans 12 residues. CDR3 sequence: CASMSGRDEQFF. The DNA for the CDR3 is TGTGCCAGCATGTCGGGGAGGGATGAGCAGTTCTTC.

This clone was seen a handful of times. V is TRBV7-2 and J is TRBJ1-2; weak D call: TRBD1 (5 bases). The CDR3 loop spans 13 amino acids. Trimming took 1 base from V and 6 from J, leaving 9 bases between them. Germline V gene lookup returns CDR1 SGHTA and CDR2 FQGNSA. The CDR3 DNA sequence: TGTGCCAGCAGCTTAGATAGGGACGATGGCTACACCTTC. Protein sequence: CASSLDRDDGYTF.

This sequence joins TRBV6-6 and TRBJ2-2; TRBD2 agrees at 9 bases. This CDR3 spans 15 amino acids. Unmatched junction bases numbered 5, after V lost 6 bases and J lost 3 bases. Germline CDR1 is MNHNY and CDR2 is SVGAGI (reference sequence). CDR3 DNA: TGTGCCAGCAGAATAGCGGGGGCTGACACCGGGGAGCTGTTTTTT. Amino acid sequence: CASRIAGADTGELFF.

The chain links TRBV5-4 to TRBJ2-1; 12 bases line up with TRBD2. The CDR3 length is 15 residues. Per germline, CDR1 SGHNT and CDR2 YYREEE (reference sequence). Trimming took 1 base from V and 8 from J; bases not matched to a gene: 4. In nucleotides, the CDR3 is TGTGCCAGCAGCTTGATGCTAGCGGGAGGGCATGAGCAGTTCTTC. Translating gives CASSLMLAGGHEQFF.

The J gene is TRBJ2-3, the V gene TRBV19; D unresolved. The ends were cut back, 5 bases at V and 5 bases at J, with 11 bases in the middle. This CDR3 region has 13 residues. The germline V gene encodes CDR1 LNHDA and CDR2 SQIVND (reference sequence). In DNA form, the CDR3 reads TGTGCCAGTAGTGCGCAAAAAGGAGATACGCAGTATTTT. Encoded protein: CASSAQKGDTQYF.

Written as DNA, the CDR3 is TGTGCCAGCAGCAGAGCGGGGGCCACAGATACGCAGTATTTT. Translation gives CASSRAGATDTQYF. The V gene is TRBV7-3, the J gene TRBJ2-3; 8 bases map to TRBD2. The CDR3 is 14 amino acids. Germline loops: CDR1 SGHTA, CDR2 FQGTGA. Trimming cost V 5 bases and J 2 bases; bases outside gene matches: 3.

The chain couples TRBV19 to TRBJ1-5; TRBD1 might be the D (6 bases). V gave up 7 bases and J gave up 1 base, with 20 bases separating them. Germline values: CDR1 LNHDA, CDR2 SQIVND (reference sequence). The CDR3 is 17 residues long. The CDR3: CASIARGGGLSNQPQHF. CDR3 bases: TGTGCCAGTATCGCCCGAGGGGGAGGCCTGAGCAATCAGCCCCAGCATTTT. Full variable domain (outside the CDR3, taken from reference TRBV19 and TRBJ1-5): DGGITQSPKYLFRKEGQNVTLSCEQNLNHDAMYWYRQDPGQGLRLIYYSQIVNDFQKGDIAEGYSVSREKKESFPLTVTSAQKNPTAFYLCASIARGGGLSNQPQHFGDGTRLSIL.

The chain carries TRBV6-1 and TRBJ2-5; D is unclear. The V end was cut by 6 bases, the J end by 1 base, with 6 bases between. Germline CDR1 reads MNHNS; CDR2 reads SASEGT. The CDR3 is 12 residues long. The CDR3 is CASSTLQETQYF. The CDR3 coding sequence is TGTGCCAGCAGCACTCTCCAAGAGACCCAGTACTTC.

The V and J genes are TRBV10-1 and TRBJ2-7; D remains ambiguous. This CDR3 comprises 13 residues. Germline V gene lookup returns CDR1 WNHNN and CDR2 SYGVQD (reference sequence). The V end lost 5 bases, the J end lost 4 bases, and 12 bases lay between the germline ends. The CDR3 DNA reads as TGCGCCAGCAGTTCGGCCATCTCATACGAGCAGTACTTC. Translation: CASSSAISYEQYF.

This chain joins TRBV11-2 and TRBJ1-2; a weak D match, TRBD1 (6 bases). V shed 1 base and J shed 4 bases, with 10 bases lying between them. Germline assignment: CDR1 SGHAT and CDR2 FQNNGV. The CDR3 spans 14 residues. The CDR3 sequence: CASSLGQVAYGYTF. The CDR3 DNA follows: TGTGCCAGCAGCTTAGGACAGGTCGCCTATGGCTACACCTTC.

The V gene is TRBV5-4, the J gene TRBJ2-7; D possibly corresponds to TRBD1 (6 bases). V was trimmed by 4 bases and J by 3 bases, leaving 11 bases between them. CDR3 size: 13 residues. Looked up from germline, CDR1 is SGHNT and CDR2 is YYREEE (reference sequence). In DNA, the CDR3 is TGTGCCAGCAGCCCGGGACAAAACTACGAGCAGTACTTC. Its protein product is CASSPGQNYEQYF.

V and J are TRBV7-9 and TRBJ1-1; a possible D gene is TRBD1 (6 bases). The CDR3 spans 16 residues. Germline V gene sequence: CDR1 SEHNR, CDR2 FQNEAQ (reference sequence). V lost 5 bases and J 1 base, leaving 17 bases between the germline ends. The CDR3 loop reads CASSPDRRKENTEAFF. As DNA, the CDR3 is TGTGCCAGCAGCCCTGACAGGCGGAAGGAGAACACTGAAGCTTTCTTT.

CDR3 coding DNA: TGTGCCAGCAGCTCGCTGAATTTGGAGACCCAGTACTTC. Amino acids: CASSSLNLETQYF. The chain has TRBV7-7 and TRBJ2-5; D gene unclear. This CDR3 region has 13 residues. Per the germline V gene, CDR1 is SSHAT and CDR2 is FNYEAQ (reference sequence). The V and J ends lost 4 bases and 5 bases respectively, with 11 bases between them.